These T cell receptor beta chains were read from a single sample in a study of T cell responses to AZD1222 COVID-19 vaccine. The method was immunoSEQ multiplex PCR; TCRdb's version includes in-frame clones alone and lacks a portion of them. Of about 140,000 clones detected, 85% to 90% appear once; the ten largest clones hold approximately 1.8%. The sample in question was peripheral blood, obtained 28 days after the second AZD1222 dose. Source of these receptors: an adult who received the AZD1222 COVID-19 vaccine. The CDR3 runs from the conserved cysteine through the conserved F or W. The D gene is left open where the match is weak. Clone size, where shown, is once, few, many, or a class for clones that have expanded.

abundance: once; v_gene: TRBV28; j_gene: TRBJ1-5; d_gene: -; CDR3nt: TGTGCCAGCAGTTTTGACCGTCCCCGACAGGCTCGCAATCAGCCCCAGCATTTT; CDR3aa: CASSFDRPRQARNQPQHF
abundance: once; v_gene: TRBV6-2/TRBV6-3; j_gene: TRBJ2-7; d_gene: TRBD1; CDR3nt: TGTGCCAGCACCCCCTCGGGGACAGGGAGATGGCAGTACTTC; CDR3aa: CASTPSGTGRWQYF
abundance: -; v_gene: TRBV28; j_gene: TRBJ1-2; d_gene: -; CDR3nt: TGTGCCAGCAGTTCGGCAGGCTACTATGGCTACACCTTC; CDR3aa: CASSSAGYYGYTF
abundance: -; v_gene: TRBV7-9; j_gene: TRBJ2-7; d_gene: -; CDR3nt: TGTGCCAGCAGCTTATTCGGGGGCGCTGATTCCTACGAGCAGTACTTC; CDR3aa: CASSLFGGADSYEQYF
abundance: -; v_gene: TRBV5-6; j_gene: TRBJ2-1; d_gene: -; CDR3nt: TGTGCCAGCAGCCCACCTCTAGGTACAAGTTTCAATGAGCAGTTCTTC; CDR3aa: CASSPPLGTSFNEQFF
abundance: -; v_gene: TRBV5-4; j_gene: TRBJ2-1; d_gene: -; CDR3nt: TGTGCCAGCAGCGATGGCGGGATTAACAATGAGCAGTTCTTC; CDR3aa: CASSDGGINNEQFF
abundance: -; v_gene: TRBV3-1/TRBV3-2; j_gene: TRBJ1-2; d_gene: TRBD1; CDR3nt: TGTGCCAGCAGCCAAGATGGGCCGGGACAGGCCTATGGCTACACCTTC; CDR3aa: CASSQDGPGQAYGYTF
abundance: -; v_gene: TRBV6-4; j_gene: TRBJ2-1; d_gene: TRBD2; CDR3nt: TGTGCCAGCAGTGGCGTAGCGGGGAACTACAATGAGCAGTTCTTC; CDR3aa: CASSGVAGNYNEQFF
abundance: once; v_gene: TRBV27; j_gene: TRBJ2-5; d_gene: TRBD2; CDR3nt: TGTGCCAGCAGCCCGACTAGCGGGAGAGACCTAGAGACCCAGTACTTC; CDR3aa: CASSPTSGRDLETQYF
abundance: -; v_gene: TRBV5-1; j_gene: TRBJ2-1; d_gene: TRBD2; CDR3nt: TGCGCCAGCACTCTACTAGCGGGGGGATACAATGAGCAGTTCTTC; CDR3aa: CASTLLAGGYNEQFF
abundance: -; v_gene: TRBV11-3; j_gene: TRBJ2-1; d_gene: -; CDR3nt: TGTGCCAGCAGCTTAGGACAGATTTACAATGAGCAGTTCTTC; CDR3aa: CASSLGQIYNEQFF
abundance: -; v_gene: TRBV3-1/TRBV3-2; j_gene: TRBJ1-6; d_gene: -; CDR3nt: TGTGCCAGCAGGCAAGAAAGTTCTTCACCCCTCCACTTT; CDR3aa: CASRQESSSPLHF
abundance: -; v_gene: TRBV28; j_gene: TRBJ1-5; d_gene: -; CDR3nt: TGTGCCAGCACCCCTAGCAATCAGCCCCAGCATTTT; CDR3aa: CASTPSNQPQHF
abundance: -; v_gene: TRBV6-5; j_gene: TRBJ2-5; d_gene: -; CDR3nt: TGTGCCAGCAGACCTAGAGGGGGGCTCAAGGAGACCCAGTACTTC; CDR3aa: CASRPRGGLKETQYF
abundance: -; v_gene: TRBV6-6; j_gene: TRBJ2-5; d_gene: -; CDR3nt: TGTGCCAGCAGTTACGGACACCGCCAAGAGACCCAGTACTTC; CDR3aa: CASSYGHRQETQYF
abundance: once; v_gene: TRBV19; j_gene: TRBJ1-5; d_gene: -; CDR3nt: TGTGCCAGTAGTATAGTGCGAGGACAGACGATCAAATGGCCCCAGCATTTT; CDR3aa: CASSIVRGQTIKWPQHF
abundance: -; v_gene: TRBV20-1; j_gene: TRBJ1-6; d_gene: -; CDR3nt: TGCAGTGCTAGCGATTCACCCCTCCACTTT; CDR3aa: CSASDSPLHF
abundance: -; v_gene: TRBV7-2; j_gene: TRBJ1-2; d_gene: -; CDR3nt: TGTGCCAGCAGCCCCGGACGGAGCCCGAACACCTTC; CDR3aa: CASSPGRSPNTF
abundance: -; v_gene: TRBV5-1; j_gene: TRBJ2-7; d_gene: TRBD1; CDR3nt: TGCGCCAGCAGCTTGGGTGTGCACGACAGGGTGGAAGAGCAGTACTTC; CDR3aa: CASSLGVHDRVEEQYF
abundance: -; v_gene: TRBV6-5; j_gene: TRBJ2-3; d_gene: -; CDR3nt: TGTGCCAGCAGTTCGGAACCGTTCGGTACGCAGTATTTT; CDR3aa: CASSSEPFGTQYF
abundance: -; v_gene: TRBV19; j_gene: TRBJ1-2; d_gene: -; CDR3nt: TGTGCCAGTAGCCCTCTTTTCACTAACTATGGCTACACCTTC; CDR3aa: CASSPLFTNYGYTF
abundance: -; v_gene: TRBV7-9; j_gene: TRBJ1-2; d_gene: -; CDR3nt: TGTGCCAGCAGCTTAGACGGGCCAGCTAACTATGGCTACACCTTC; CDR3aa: CASSLDGPANYGYTF
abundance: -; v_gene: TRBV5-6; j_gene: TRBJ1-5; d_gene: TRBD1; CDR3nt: TGTGCCAGCAGCTTGGGACAGGGTACTCAGCCCCAGCATTTT; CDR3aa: CASSLGQGTQPQHF
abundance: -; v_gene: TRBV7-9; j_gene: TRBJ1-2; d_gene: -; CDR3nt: TGTGCCAGCAGCTTAAGGTCCGGGGAAGACTATGGCTACACCTTC; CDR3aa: CASSLRSGEDYGYTF
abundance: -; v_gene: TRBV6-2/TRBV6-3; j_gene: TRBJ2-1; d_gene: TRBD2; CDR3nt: TGTGCCAGCAGTTCGCCGCGGGGGGGACCCTACAATGAGCAGTTCTTC; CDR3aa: CASSSPRGGPYNEQFF
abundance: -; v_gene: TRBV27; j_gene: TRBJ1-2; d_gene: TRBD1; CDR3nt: TGTGCCAGCAGGGTTGTCTCCCCCGGGACAGGGGCAGCCCCCCGCTATGGCTACACCTTC; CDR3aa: CASRVVSPGTGAAPRYGYTF
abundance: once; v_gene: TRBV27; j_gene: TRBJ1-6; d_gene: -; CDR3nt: TGTGCCAGCAGGGTTGGTCTCAGACTTAATTCACCCCTCCACTTT; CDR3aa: CASRVGLRLNSPLHF
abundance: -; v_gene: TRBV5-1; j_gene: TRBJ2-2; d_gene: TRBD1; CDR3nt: TGCGCCAGCAGTACAGGACAGGGTGATTTTTACACCGGGGAGCTGTTTTTT; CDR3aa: CASSTGQGDFYTGELFF
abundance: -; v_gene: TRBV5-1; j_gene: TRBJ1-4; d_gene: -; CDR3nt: TGCGCCAGCAGCTTAAGGCAGGGTAGAAATGAAAAACTGTTTTTT; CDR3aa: CASSLRQGRNEKLFF
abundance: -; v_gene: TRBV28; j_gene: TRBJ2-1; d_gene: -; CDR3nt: TGTGCCAGCAGCTCCGACACTGAATTCTCCTACAATGAGCAGTTCTTC; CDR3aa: CASSSDTEFSYNEQFF
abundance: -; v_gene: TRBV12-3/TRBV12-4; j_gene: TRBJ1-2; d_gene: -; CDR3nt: TGTGCCAGCAGTTTTGCCAGGCGCTATGGCTACACCTTC; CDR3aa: CASSFARRYGYTF
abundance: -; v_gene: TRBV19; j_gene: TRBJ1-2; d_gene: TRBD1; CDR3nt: TGTGCCAGTAGTGCGGACAGGGTGGTTGGCTACACCTTC; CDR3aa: CASSADRVVGYTF
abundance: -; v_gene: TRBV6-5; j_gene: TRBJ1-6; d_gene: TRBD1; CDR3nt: TGTGCCAGCAGTTACCTGGGACAGGGGGTATCACCCCTCCACTTT; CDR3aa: CASSYLGQGVSPLHF
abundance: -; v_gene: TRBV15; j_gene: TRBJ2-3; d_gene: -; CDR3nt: TGTGCCACCAGCAGAGATAGGGCGGCAGATACGCAGTATTTT; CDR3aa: CATSRDRAADTQYF
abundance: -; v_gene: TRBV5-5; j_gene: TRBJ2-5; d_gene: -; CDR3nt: TGTGCCAGCAGCTTGGTTCTAGTTGGGAGAGAGACCCAGTACTTC; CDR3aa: CASSLVLVGRETQYF
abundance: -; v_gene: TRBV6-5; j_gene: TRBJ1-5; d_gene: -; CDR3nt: TGTGCCAGCAAAGGTTTCGGGGATCAGCCCCAGCATTTT; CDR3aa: CASKGFGDQPQHF
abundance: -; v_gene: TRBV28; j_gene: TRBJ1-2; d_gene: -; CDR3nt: TGTGCCAGCAGTTTAGCCTATGGCTACACCTTC; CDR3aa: CASSLAYGYTF
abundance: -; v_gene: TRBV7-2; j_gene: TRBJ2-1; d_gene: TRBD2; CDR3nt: TGTGCCAGCAGCTTAACTAGCGGGGGGAGGTTCAATGAGCAGTTCTTC; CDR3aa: CASSLTSGGRFNEQFF
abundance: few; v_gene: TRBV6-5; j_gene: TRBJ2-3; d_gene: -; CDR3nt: TGTGCCAGCAGGCCTGGTGGGGCTTATACGCAGTATTTT; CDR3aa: CASRPGGAYTQYF
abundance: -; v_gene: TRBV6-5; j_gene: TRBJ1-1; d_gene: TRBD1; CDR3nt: TGTGCCAGCAGAGGGACAGCGAACACTGAAGCTTTCTTT; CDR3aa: CASRGTANTEAFF
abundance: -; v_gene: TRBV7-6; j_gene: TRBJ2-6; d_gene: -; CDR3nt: TGTGCCAGCAGCTTAGCGCCGAGATCTGGGGCCAACGTCCTGACTTTC; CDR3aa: CASSLAPRSGANVLTF
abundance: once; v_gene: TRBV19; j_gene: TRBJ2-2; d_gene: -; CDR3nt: TGTGCCAGTAGGACGAATACGGGGTACACCGGGGAGCTGTTTTTT; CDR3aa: CASRTNTGYTGELFF
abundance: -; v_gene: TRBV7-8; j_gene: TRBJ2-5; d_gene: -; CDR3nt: TGTGCCAGCAGCTTCGTCACAGGATTCCAAGAGACCCAGTACTTC; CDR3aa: CASSFVTGFQETQYF